A single sample gave rise to the 9 T cell receptor beta chains below, sequenced in a study of shared clonotypes between healthy human individuals. Assay used: immunoSEQ multiplex PCR; TCRdb lists only in-frame clones, some missing. The sample shows hundreds of thousands of clones, almost 97% of them seen only once. Material: naive CD4+ T cells sorted from blood. Subset denoted: CD45RA+ positively selected. The receptors here all came from a woman aged 25-40 years in good health.

V usage is TRBV28 and J usage is TRBJ1-6; D call uncertain. The CDR3 covers 12 residues. V lost 2 bases and J lost 11, with 7 bases in between. Germline V CDR1 and CDR2: MDHEN, SYDVKM. This CDR3 is CASSLDGPPLHF. The CDR3 DNA is TGTGCCAGCAGTTTAGACGGACCACCCCTCCACTTT.

This rearrangement joins TRBV7-8 to TRBJ2-7, with 9 bases identical to TRBD2. This CDR3 contains 17 residues. Germline V gene sequence: CDR1 SGHVS, CDR2 FQNEAQ. The ends lost 5 bases at V and 7 bases at J; junction bases unmatched: 18. CDR3 protein: CASSPLRFGGRAPEQYF. The CDR3, as DNA: TGTGCCAGCAGCCCGCTCCGTTTTGGCGGGAGGGCCCCGGAGCAGTACTTC.

The gene calls are TRBV9 and TRBJ2-1, with 10 bases identical to TRBD1. The CDR3 is 14 amino acids. The J segment lost 9 bases and the V segment lost 5 bases, leaving 8 bases of the junction unmatched. Germline values: CDR1 SGDLS, CDR2 YYNGEE. In DNA form, the CDR3 reads TGTGCCAGCAGTGGGGTGACAGGGGGCACTGAGCAGTTCTTC. As protein: CASSGVTGGTEQFF.

The chain recombines TRBV5-8 with TRBJ2-5, with 9 bases that match TRBD2. This CDR3 spans 16 amino acids. V shed 5 bases, J shed 1 base, and the junction held 9 bases outside the gene matches. Germline loops: CDR1 SGHTS, CDR2 YDEGEE. The chain's CDR3 is CASSTGTSRFQETQYF. CDR3 nucleotides: TGTGCCAGCAGTACCGGGACTAGCAGGTTCCAAGAGACCCAGTACTTC. Together with reference TRBV5-8 and TRBJ2-5, the CDR3 gives the full variable domain: EAGVTQSPTHLIKTRGQQATLRCSPISGHTSVYWYQQALGLGLQFLLWYDEGEERNRGNFPPRFSGRQFPNYSSELNVNALELEDSALYLCASSTGTSRFQETQYFGPGTRLLVL.

The CDR3 DNA sequence: TGTGCCAGCATACAGGGCGTTGCAGATACGCAGTATTTT. Its translation: CASIQGVADTQYF. The chain is built from TRBV2 and TRBJ2-3; TRBD1 is a possible D gene (6 bases). Germline V lookup: CDR1 SNHLY, CDR2 FYNNEI. With 7 bases removed from V and 4 bases from J, the gap between germline ends came to 12 bases. There are 13 residues in the CDR3.

The rearrangement links TRBV6-1 to TRBJ2-6; D unresolved. V was pared by 9 bases and J by 2 bases, with 14 bases between. CDR3 length equals 15 residues. Germline V gives CDR1 MNHNS, CDR2 SASEGT. In nucleotides, the CDR3 is TGTGCCAGATACAGTCGAAATGCTGGGGCCAACGTCCTGACTTTC. Residues: CARYSRNAGANVLTF.

This chain links TRBV28 with TRBJ2-1, with D perhaps TRBD1 (5 bases). Deletions cut 3 bases from V and 0 bases from J, with 12 bases between. Germline-derived CDR1 and CDR2 are MDHEN and SYDVKM. The CDR3 runs to 16 residues. CDR3 sequence: CASSFLGHGSYNEQFF. In DNA form, the CDR3 reads TGTGCCAGCAGTTTTTTGGGGCACGGCTCCTACAATGAGCAGTTCTTC.

The rearrangement uses TRBV28 and TRBJ2-5, with D hard to call. V was trimmed by 2 bases and J by 4 bases, leaving 11 bases between them. The CDR3 loop spans 14 amino acids. Germline CDR1 and CDR2: MDHEN and SYDVKM. CDR3 DNA: TGTGCCAGCAGTTTAGTAGGGCCGCCAGAGACCCAGTACTTC. Protein product: CASSLVGPPETQYF. The entire variable domain, with the rest obtained from reference TRBV28 and TRBJ2-5, is as follows: DVKVTQSSRYLVKRTGEKVFLECVQDMDHENMFWYRQDPGLGLRLIYFSYDVKMKEKGDIPEGYSVSREKKERFSLILESASTNQTSMYLCASSLVGPPETQYFGPGTRLLVL.

This chain connects TRBV28 to TRBJ2-6; D is perhaps TRBD2 (7 bases). There are 18 residues in the CDR3. CDR1 and CDR2 from the germline V gene are MDHEN and SYDVKM. Trimming cost V 7 bases and J 0 bases, with 19 bases left between them. The CDR3 loop is CASIGGLTRSSGANVLTF. The CDR3 DNA reads TGTGCCAGCATCGGGGGGCTCACAAGAAGCTCTGGGGCCAACGTCCTGACTTTC. Full variable domain (missing parts from reference TRBV28 and TRBJ2-6): DVKVTQSSRYLVKRTGEKVFLECVQDMDHENMFWYRQDPGLGLRLIYFSYDVKMKEKGDIPEGYSVSREKKERFSLILESASTNQTSMYLCASIGGLTRSSGANVLTFGAGSRLTVL.